This T cell receptor beta chain comes out of a study of blood T cell repertoires in COVID-19. Study as a whole: Collection of acute and convalescent COVID-19 samples took place in the United States, Italy and Spain.

Assay used: immunoSEQ multiplex PCR; TCRdb lists only in-frame clones, some missing. The repertoire has approximately 70,000 clones, 90% to 95% of them found once; the top ten carry less than 9%. This CDR3 contains 14 residues. Per the germline V gene, CDR1 is MGHDK and CDR2 is SYGVNS. The ends were cut back, 1 base at V and 3 bases at J, with 8 bases in the middle. Material for sequencing was peripheral blood. V gene TRBV25-1 combines with J gene TRBJ2-3; tentative D call: TRBD2 (5 bases). The source of this sequence is a man aged 40-49 years with COVID-19, enrolled during active disease. The CDR3 protein is CASSEWGVTDTQYF. CDR3 DNA: TGTGCCAGCAGTGAATGGGGAGTTACAGATACGCAGTATTTT.